The entry that follows covers one TCR beta chain sequence. Antigen: not known. Primers used in a second PCR of about 7 to 11 cycles were a sample-barcoded 5' primer and a J-beta primer mix. MiXCR was run by TCRdb on the 5' RACE reads, yielding one entry per CDR3 protein. The table has approximately 790,000 distinct CDR3 sequences, under 80% seen once. The entry originates in a study of blood T cells in healthy people across ages. As for the study in general: There was about one barcoded beta molecule captured by template switching per two T cells.

General study results and limits: Strong correlation linked observed beta diversity and percent naive T cells.

Trimming stripped 0 bases from V and 7 bases from J, with 10 bases between. CDR1 MGHRA and CDR2 YSYEKL come from the germline V gene. CDR3 length equals 15 residues. This TCR was sampled from a man aged 25 to 40 in good health. The sample taken for sequencing was blood. V is TRBV4-1 and J is TRBJ1-6; a possible D gene is TRBD1 (5 bases). The CDR3 loop reads CASSQEGALNSPLHF. Written as DNA, the CDR3 is TGCGCCAGCAGCCAAGAAGGGGCACTGAATTCACCCCTCCACTTT.